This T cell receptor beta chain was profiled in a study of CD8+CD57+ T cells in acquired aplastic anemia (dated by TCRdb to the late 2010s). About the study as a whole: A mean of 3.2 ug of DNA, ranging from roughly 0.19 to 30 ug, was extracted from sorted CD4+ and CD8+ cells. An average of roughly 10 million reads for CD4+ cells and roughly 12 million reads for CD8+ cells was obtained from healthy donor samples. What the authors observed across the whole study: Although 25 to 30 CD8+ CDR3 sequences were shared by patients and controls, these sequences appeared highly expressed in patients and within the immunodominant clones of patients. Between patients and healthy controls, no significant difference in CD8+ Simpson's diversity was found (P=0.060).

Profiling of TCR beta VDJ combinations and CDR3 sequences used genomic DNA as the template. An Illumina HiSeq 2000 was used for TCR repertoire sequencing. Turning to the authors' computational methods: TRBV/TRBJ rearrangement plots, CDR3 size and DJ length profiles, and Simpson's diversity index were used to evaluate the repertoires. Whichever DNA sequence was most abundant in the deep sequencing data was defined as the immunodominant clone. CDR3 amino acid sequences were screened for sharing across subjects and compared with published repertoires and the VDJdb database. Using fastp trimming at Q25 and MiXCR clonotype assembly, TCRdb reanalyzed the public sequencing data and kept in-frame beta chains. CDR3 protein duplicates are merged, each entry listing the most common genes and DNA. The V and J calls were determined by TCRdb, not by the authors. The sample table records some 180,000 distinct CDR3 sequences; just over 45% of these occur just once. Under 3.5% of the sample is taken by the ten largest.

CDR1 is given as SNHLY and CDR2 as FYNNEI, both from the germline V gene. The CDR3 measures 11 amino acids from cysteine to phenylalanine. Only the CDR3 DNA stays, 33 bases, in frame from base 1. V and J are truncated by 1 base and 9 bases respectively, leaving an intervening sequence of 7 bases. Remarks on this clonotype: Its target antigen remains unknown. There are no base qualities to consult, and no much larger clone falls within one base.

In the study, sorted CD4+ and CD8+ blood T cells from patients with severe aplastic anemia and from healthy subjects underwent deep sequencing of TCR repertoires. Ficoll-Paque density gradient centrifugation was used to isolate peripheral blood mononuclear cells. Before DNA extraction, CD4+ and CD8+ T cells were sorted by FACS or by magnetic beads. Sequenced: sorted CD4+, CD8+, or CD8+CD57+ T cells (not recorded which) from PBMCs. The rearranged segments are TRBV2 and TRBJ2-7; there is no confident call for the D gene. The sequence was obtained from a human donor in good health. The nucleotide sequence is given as TGTGCCAGCAGTGAAGGACTCGCGCAGTACTTC. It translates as CASSEGLAQYF.